Below are 17 T cell receptor beta chains sequenced from a single sample in a study of regulatory T cells in long-lasting Graves disease. Time point meaning: newly diagnosed GD, antithyroid drugs for less than 3 months. RNA extracted from PBMCs served as the sequencing template. Relying on iRepertoire HTBI primers and Arm-PCR of CDR3 regions, the team built TCR beta libraries. TCRdb reanalysed the multiplex PCR reads using MiXCR and keeps one entry per CDR3 protein. In the table there are roughly 420,000 distinct CDR3 sequences, about 17% of which are singletons. These sequences were also reported in another study, on T cells in Graves' hyperthyroidism and ophthalmopathy.

The input for sequencing was peripheral blood mononuclear cells (PBMCs), taken at new diagnosis, from a patient treated with antithyroid drugs. These receptors were collected from a woman aged 18 to 35 with Graves disease.

This clonotype was seen at least ten times. The chain combines TRBV7-3 with TRBJ2-3, with D perhaps TRBD2 (5 bases). This CDR3 comprises 13 residues. V was clipped by 1 base and J by 10 bases, with 12 bases between them. Germline V gene data show CDR1 as SGHTA and CDR2 as FQGTGA. The CDR3 protein is CASSLIGEEAQYF. The CDR3 DNA sequence: TGTGCCAGCAGCTTAATCGGGGAAGAGGCGCAGTATTTT.

This clonotype was seen ten or more times. The J gene is TRBJ1-5, the V gene TRBV28; 8 bases map to TRBD1. J lost 4 bases, V lost 5 bases, and 7 bases had no gene match. Germline CDR1 reads MDHEN; CDR2 reads SYDVKM. There are 15 residues in the CDR3. CDR3 bases: TGTGCCAGCAGTAGCCGGACAGGGAATAATCAGCCCCAGCATTTT. Protein sequence: CASSSRTGNNQPQHF.

This clonotype has ten or more counts. J is TRBJ1-1 and V is TRBV20-1; D is possibly TRBD1 (5 bases). The V gene's germline CDR1 is DFQATT and CDR2 SNEGSKA (reference sequence). Trimming removed 0 bases from V and 3 bases from J, with 11 bases in between. The CDR3 has 14 residues. The DNA for the CDR3 is TGCAGTGCTAGAGATCCCACGGGGGACACTGAAGCTTTCTTT. The encoded protein is CSARDPTGDTEAFF.

A few counts support this clonotype. V gene TRBV3-1 combines with J gene TRBJ1-5; D is uncertain. V lost 8 bases and J lost 5, with 10 bases in between. The CDR3 has 12 amino acids. Germline values: CDR1 LGHDT, CDR2 YNNKEL (reference sequence). The CDR3 sequence: CASGSMYQPQHF. The DNA for the CDR3 is TGTGCCAGCGGATCAATGTATCAGCCCCAGCATTTT.

This clonotype has ten or more counts. The V and J genes are TRBV28 and TRBJ2-1, with 7 bases identical to TRBD1. The V gene's germline CDR1 is MDHEN and CDR2 SYDVKM. V lost 5 bases and J lost 7; bases outside the gene matches: 11. This CDR3 comprises 15 residues. CDR3 in DNA: TGTGCCAGCAGTAAGACAGGGACGGCCCTAAATGAGCAGTTCTTC. Amino acid sequence: CASSKTGTALNEQFF.

Only a few counts were recorded for this clonotype. CDR3 bases: TGTGCCTTCAGCGGGGCTAGCTACGGGGAGCTGTTTTTT. Its protein product is CAFSGASYGELFF. This chain uses TRBV12-3 or TRBV12-4 with TRBJ2-2; 7 nucleotides align to TRBD2. The trim removed 11 bases at V and 7 bases at J, leaving 10 bases unmatched. CDR3 length: 13 residues.

Comment on this clonotype: A much larger clone lies a single base off, so this may be a read error. The chain joins TRBV30 to TRBJ2-2; 8 bases fit TRBD2. The V gene's germline CDR1 is GTSNPN and CDR2 SVGIG (reference sequence). The trim removed 2 bases at V and 7 bases at J, leaving 9 bases unmatched. This CDR3 has 15 amino acids. Written as DNA, the CDR3 is TGTGCCTGGAGTCTGCGGGGGGCGCGGGTCGGGGAGCTGTTTTTT. Encoded protein: CAWSLRGARVGELFF. Full variable domain (remainder filled in from reference TRBV30 and TRBJ2-2): SQTIHQWPATLVQPVGSPLSLECTVEGTSNPNLYWYRQAAGRGLQLLFYSVGIGQISSEVPQNLSASRPQDRQFILSSKKLLLSDSGFYLCAWSLRGARVGELFFGEGSRLTVL.

The V call is TRBV20-1, the J call TRBJ2-7, with 14 bases fitting TRBD2. Germline V gene sequence: CDR1 DFQATT, CDR2 SNEGSKA (reference sequence). This CDR3 has 15 amino acids. CDR3 sequence: CIPGGGLAGAYEQYF. The DNA of the CDR3 is TGCATCCCTGGAGGGGGACTAGCGGGAGCCTACGAGCAGTACTTC.

This clonotype was seen a few times. The rearrangement links TRBV27 to TRBJ2-1; 10 bases align to TRBD2. From germline, CDR1 is MNHEY and CDR2 SMNVEV (reference sequence). The CDR3 length is 21 residues. Trimming cost V 5 bases and J 2 bases; bases outside gene matches: 21. CDR3 loop: CASSGSLVPSGRAFPYNEQFF. Here the CDR3 DNA reads TGTGCCAGCAGTGGATCCCTGGTTCCCAGCGGGAGGGCCTTTCCCTACAATGAGCAGTTCTTC.

This clonotype has just a few counts. The chain couples TRBV29-1 to TRBJ2-7, with 9 bases that match TRBD1. Germline V gene lookup returns CDR1 SQVTM and CDR2 ANQGSEA. The CDR3 loop spans 12 amino acids. V lost 4 bases, J lost 7 bases, and 5 bases stayed unmatched. The CDR3 DNA is TGCAGCGTTGGGGGACAGGGTCTAGAGCAGTACTTC. This codes for CSVGGQGLEQYF.

This clonotype was picked up many times. This sequence joins TRBV7-6 and TRBJ2-7; 9 positions match TRBD2. Germline CDR1 and CDR2: SGHVS and FNYEAQ. Trimming cost V 4 bases and J 6 bases; bases outside gene matches: 10. CDR3 length: 15 residues. The CDR3 coding sequence is TGTGCCAGCAGCTCGGGACTAGCAGTTGGCTCCGAGCAGTACTTC. It translates to CASSSGLAVGSEQYF.

This clonotype occurred a few times. The CDR3 DNA is TGTGCCAGCAGCTTTCAGACTATCTACGAGCAGTACTTC. This sequence encodes CASSFQTIYEQYF. The chain carries TRBV7-9 and TRBJ2-7, with a tentative D call TRBD2 (5 bases). Trimming shortened V by 3 bases and J by 3 bases, and 9 bases separated the two germline ends. The CDR3 is 13 residues long. Germline-derived CDR1 and CDR2 are SEHNR and FQNEAQ (reference sequence).

The rearrangement links TRBV20-1 to TRBJ2-7; either TRBD1 or TRBD2 may supply D (5 bases each). Germline V CDR1 and CDR2: DFQATT, SNEGSKA (reference sequence). This CDR3 region has 16 residues. Trimming cost V 4 bases and J 3 bases, with 22 bases left between them. The CDR3 DNA follows: TGCAGTGCTACCCCGGGGATTGGGACCCCCTACTACGAGCAGTACTTC. Its protein is CSATPGIGTPYYEQYF.

This chain connects TRBV4-1 to TRBJ2-4; D might be TRBD1 or TRBD2, each matching 5 bases. The CDR3 totals 17 residues. Trimming removed 3 bases from V and 3 bases from J, with 18 bases in between. Germline CDR1 and CDR2: MGHRA and YSYEKL. The CDR3 region has the DNA TGCGCCAGCAGCCAGAGGGGCCCAGGGTCCGACAAAAACATTCAGTACTTC. It translates to CASSQRGPGSDKNIQYF.

This chain links TRBV9 with TRBJ2-1, with D unresolved. Per germline, CDR1 SGDLS and CDR2 YYNGEE. The CDR3 covers 12 residues. V was clipped by 0 bases and J by 15 bases, with 13 bases between them. The CDR3 reads CASSVAGQVPFF. In DNA, the CDR3 is TGTGCCAGCAGCGTAGCCGGGCAAGTCCCGTTCTTC.

This clonotype was recorded a few times. The V gene is TRBV30, the J gene TRBJ2-4; no firm D call. The J call may not be correct, given that the DNA end is closer to TRBJ2-5. CDR1 and CDR2 (germline): GTSNPN, SVGIG (reference sequence). The CDR3 has 11 residues. The CDR3 sequence is CAWMSGETQYF. The CDR3, as DNA: TGTGCCTGGATGTCCGGGGAGACCCAGTACTTC.

This clonotype was detected a few times. The chain recombines TRBV6-2 or TRBV6-3 with TRBJ1-1; perhaps TRBD1 as D (6 bases). Per the germline V gene, CDR1 is MNHEY and CDR2 is SVGEGT. This CDR3 comprises 14 residues. V was clipped by 0 bases and J by 1 base, with 6 bases between them. CDR3 DNA: TGTGCCAGCAGTTACTCACAGGGGAACACTGAAGCTTTCTTT. This gives the protein CASSYSQGNTEAFF.